Listed below are T cell receptor beta chains from one sample, sequenced in a study of blood T cell repertoires in COVID-19. Some clones are missing from TCRdb's copy, which holds only in-frame ones; the method was immunoSEQ multiplex PCR. Of approximately 170,000 clones listed, over 75% are singletons. Sequencing was done on a sample of peripheral blood. The receptors were gathered from a man aged 60 to 69 with active or convalescent COVID-19. Each CDR3 is given without its conserved first and last residue. The order of the fields is J gene, V gene, clone size, CDR3 protein. The size field is filled for only some rows; it gives once, few, many or a size class.

j_call: TRBJ2-1; v_call: TRBV19; clone_size: -; cdr3_aa: ASTPTGLSSYNEQF
j_call: TRBJ1-2; v_call: TRBV28; clone_size: -; cdr3_aa: ASSHPARVVGGYT
j_call: TRBJ2-2; v_call: TRBV14; clone_size: -; cdr3_aa: ASSRPGRGSSPNTGELF
j_call: TRBJ2-1; v_call: TRBV15; clone_size: once; cdr3_aa: ATSSPLGAAGRGQF
j_call: TRBJ2-3; v_call: TRBV7-2; clone_size: -; cdr3_aa: ASSWGALGDTQY
j_call: TRBJ2-7; v_call: TRBV9; clone_size: -; cdr3_aa: ASSVSGLAGAATYEQY
j_call: TRBJ1-6; v_call: TRBV9; clone_size: -; cdr3_aa: ASSPNSNNSPLH
j_call: TRBJ2-5; v_call: TRBV7-2; clone_size: -; cdr3_aa: ASSTRTDQETQY
j_call: TRBJ2-7; v_call: TRBV6-5; clone_size: -; cdr3_aa: ASSYEGRKNEQY
j_call: TRBJ2-3; v_call: TRBV5-1; clone_size: -; cdr3_aa: ASTGLAGEDTQY
j_call: TRBJ1-1; v_call: TRBV18; clone_size: -; cdr3_aa: ASSPPGGHLYNTEAF
j_call: TRBJ2-7; v_call: TRBV6-2/TRBV6-3; clone_size: -; cdr3_aa: ASSYDFRDRSSYEQY
j_call: TRBJ2-5; v_call: TRBV5-1; clone_size: -; cdr3_aa: ASSVNSPGQGGETQY
j_call: TRBJ2-6; v_call: TRBV4-2; clone_size: -; cdr3_aa: ASSPQGAGANVLT
j_call: TRBJ1-2; v_call: TRBV9; clone_size: -; cdr3_aa: ASSVAQTGDSPGGYT
j_call: TRBJ2-2; v_call: TRBV14; clone_size: few; cdr3_aa: ASSQDKGHYTGELF
j_call: TRBJ1-5; v_call: TRBV27; clone_size: -; cdr3_aa: ASSSSDRVYQPQH
j_call: TRBJ1-5; v_call: TRBV2; clone_size: once; cdr3_aa: AGGRDSNQPQH
j_call: TRBJ2-3; v_call: TRBV19; clone_size: -; cdr3_aa: ASSMGALGGADTQY
j_call: TRBJ2-7; v_call: TRBV6-5; clone_size: -; cdr3_aa: ASNQADFYEQY
j_call: TRBJ1-5; v_call: TRBV2; clone_size: -; cdr3_aa: ASSRTGISNQPQH
j_call: TRBJ2-2; v_call: TRBV11-2; clone_size: once; cdr3_aa: ASSLDVVYGELF
j_call: TRBJ1-3; v_call: TRBV9; clone_size: -; cdr3_aa: ASSDTGIMSGNTIY
j_call: TRBJ1-1; v_call: TRBV5-5; clone_size: once; cdr3_aa: ASSLGPPTEAF
j_call: TRBJ1-4; v_call: TRBV21-1; clone_size: -; cdr3_aa: ASTQRDPYEKLF
j_call: TRBJ1-6; v_call: TRBV5-1; clone_size: -; cdr3_aa: ASSFYRVNSPLH
j_call: TRBJ2-1; v_call: TRBV29-1; clone_size: -; cdr3_aa: SGTGSNEQF
j_call: TRBJ2-7; v_call: TRBV6-9; clone_size: -; cdr3_aa: ASPCVTGQSYEQY
j_call: TRBJ1-2; v_call: TRBV20-1; clone_size: -; cdr3_aa: SALRGGYT
j_call: TRBJ1-6; v_call: TRBV7-9; clone_size: -; cdr3_aa: ASSFEVNSPLH
j_call: TRBJ1-3; v_call: TRBV11-2; clone_size: -; cdr3_aa: ASSFGQGSGNTIY
j_call: TRBJ2-1; v_call: TRBV14; clone_size: -; cdr3_aa: ASSRELAVLNEQF
j_call: TRBJ2-7; v_call: TRBV5-6; clone_size: -; cdr3_aa: ASQTGAYEQY
j_call: TRBJ2-7; v_call: TRBV28; clone_size: -; cdr3_aa: ASTGTGRAYEQY
j_call: TRBJ2-7; v_call: TRBV3-1/TRBV3-2; clone_size: -; cdr3_aa: ASSQDRGPYEQY
j_call: TRBJ2-5; v_call: TRBV5-4; clone_size: -; cdr3_aa: ASSGRQIGETQY
j_call: TRBJ2-7; v_call: TRBV11-2; clone_size: -; cdr3_aa: ASSLELAGPYEQY
j_call: TRBJ1-5; v_call: TRBV27; clone_size: -; cdr3_aa: ASSLKPGSDQPQH